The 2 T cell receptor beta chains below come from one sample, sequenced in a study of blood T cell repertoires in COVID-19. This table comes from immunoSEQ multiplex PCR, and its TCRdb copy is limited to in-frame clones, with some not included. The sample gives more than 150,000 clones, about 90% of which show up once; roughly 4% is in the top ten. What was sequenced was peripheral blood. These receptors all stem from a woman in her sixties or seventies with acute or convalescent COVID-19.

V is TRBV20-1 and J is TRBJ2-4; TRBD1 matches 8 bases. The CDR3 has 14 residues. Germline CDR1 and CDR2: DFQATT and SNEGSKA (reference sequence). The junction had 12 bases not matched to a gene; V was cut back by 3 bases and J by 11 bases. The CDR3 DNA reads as TGCAGTGCTAGTGGACCCACAGGGGGTCCAGTTCAGTACTTC. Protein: CSASGPTGGPVQYF.

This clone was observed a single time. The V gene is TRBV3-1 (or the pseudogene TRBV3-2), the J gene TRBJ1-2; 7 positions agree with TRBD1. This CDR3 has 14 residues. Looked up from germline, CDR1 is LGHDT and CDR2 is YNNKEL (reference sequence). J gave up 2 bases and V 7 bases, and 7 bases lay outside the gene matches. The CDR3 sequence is CASTRTGSNYGYTF. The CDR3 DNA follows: TGTGCCAGCACCCGGACAGGTTCAAACTATGGCTACACCTTC.